A selection of T cell receptor beta chains follows, all from one sample in a study of cytomegalovirus exposure and HLA in healthy donors. Data came from immunoSEQ multiplex PCR; TCRdb stores just in-frame clones and leaves some out. The sample lists 110,000 to 150,000 clones, around 80% seen once, with 2% to 2.5% in the top ten. The sequencing sample was made of PBMCs. Receptor source: a man aged 25-45 years in good health and CMV-seronegative. Both conserved end residues are part of each CDR3. A D gene is named only where the DNA matches it firmly. Not every row has a clone size; where given, it reads once, few, many or a size class.

>TRBV6-5|-|few|TRBJ2-7
CASRDRTTYEQYF
TGTGCCAGCAGGGACAGAACAACCTACGAGCAGTACTTC
>TRBV13|-|-|TRBJ1-2
CASSRANYGYTF
TGTGCCAGCAGCCGAGCTAACTATGGCTACACCTTC
>TRBV6-4|-|-|TRBJ1-5
CASSDRAGGHQPQHF
TGTGCCAGCAGTGACCGCGCCGGGGGGCATCAGCCCCAGCATTTT
>TRBV2|-|-|TRBJ2-4
CASSPLLNIQYF
TGTGCCAGCAGCCCCTTATTAAACATTCAGTACTTC
>TRBV5-4|TRBD1|-|TRBJ2-3
CASSPQQGAGTDTQYF
TGTGCCAGCAGCCCCCAACAGGGGGCTGGCACAGATACGCAGTATTTT
>TRBV29-1|TRBD1|few|TRBJ2-1
CSVTTTGTEGINEQFF
TGCAGCGTCACGACTACCGGGACAGAGGGCATCAATGAGCAGTTCTTC
>TRBV27|-|few|TRBJ2-7
CASSLSRNSYEQYF
TGTGCCAGCAGTTTGTCCAGGAACTCCTACGAGCAGTACTTC
>TRBV7-8|-|-|TRBJ2-5
CASSPLFMRDQETQYF
TGTGCCAGCAGCCCACTCTTTATGCGGGACCAAGAGACCCAGTACTTC
>TRBV27|-|-|TRBJ1-5
CASSGPQKKNNQPQHF
TGTGCCAGCAGTGGGCCACAAAAGAAGAATAATCAGCCCCAGCATTTT
>TRBV9|-|-|TRBJ1-5
CASSVAGRPRGAEGQPQHF
TGTGCCAGCAGCGTAGCAGGGCGTCCACGTGGGGCGGAGGGTCAGCCCCAGCATTTT
>TRBV5-4|TRBD2|-|TRBJ2-1
CASSLAGSGSGYEQFF
TGTGCCAGCAGCTTGGCGGGTAGCGGGAGTGGGTATGAGCAGTTCTTC
>TRBV6-1|TRBD2|-|TRBJ2-5
CASSPPVGGRETQYF
TGTGCCAGCAGCCCCCCGGTGGGAGGGCGAGAGACCCAGTACTTC
>TRBV28|TRBD1|few|TRBJ1-4
CASSYRQGREKLFF
TGTGCCAGCAGCTACCGACAGGGAAGGGAAAAACTGTTTTTT
>TRBV13|-|once|TRBJ1-1
CASSSPGREDLIVNTEAFF
TGTGCCAGCAGCTCTCCCGGCAGGGAGGACCTTATAGTGAACACTGAAGCTTTCTTT
>TRBV27|-|-|TRBJ1-2
CASSFRGNYGYTF
TGTGCCAGCAGTTTTCGGGGAAACTATGGCTACACCTTC
>TRBV5-6|-|-|TRBJ2-4
CASSLAAGGNIQYF
TGTGCCAGCAGCTTGGCCGCAGGGGGGAACATTCAGTACTTC
>TRBV7-9|TRBD1|-|TRBJ1-5
CASSPGTGEYNQPQHF
TGTGCCAGCAGCCCAGGGACAGGGGAATACAATCAGCCCCAGCATTTT
>TRBV28|-|-|TRBJ2-7
CASMVGGDYEQYF
TGTGCCAGCATGGTTGGGGGCGACTACGAGCAGTACTTC
>TRBV25-1|TRBD2|many|TRBJ2-1
CASSESGSSYNEQFF
TGTGCCAGCAGTGAAAGCGGGAGCTCCTACAATGAGCAGTTCTTC
>TRBV4-2|-|-|TRBJ1-4
CASSQDSPVDGKLFF
TGTGCCAGCAGCCAAGATTCTCCAGTCGATGGAAAACTGTTTTTT
>TRBV5-6|TRBD1|-|TRBJ1-1
CASSPPPGQQNTEAFF
TGTGCCAGCAGCCCCCCCCCGGGACAGCAGAACACTGAAGCTTTCTTT
>TRBV2|-|-|TRBJ1-2
CASSIRQDSYGYTF
TGTGCCAGCAGTATCCGACAGGACTCCTATGGCTACACCTTC
>TRBV7-9|-|once|TRBJ1-6
CASGRVDSPLHF
TGTGCCAGCGGGCGGGTAGATTCACCCCTCCACTTT
>TRBV6-5|-|-|TRBJ2-3
CASSYSSPGSDTQYF
TGTGCCAGCAGTTACTCGTCGCCCGGGTCCGATACGCAGTATTTT
>TRBV27|TRBD2|-|TRBJ2-3
CASRLAGGPGDTQYF
TGTGCCAGCAGGTTAGCGGGGGGGCCCGGAGATACGCAGTATTTT
>TRBV6-1|-|-|TRBJ2-1
CASSLQATSYNEQFF
TGTGCCAGCAGCTTACAGGCCACAAGCTACAATGAGCAGTTCTTC
>TRBV18|-|-|TRBJ1-4
CASSPGNGAGGEKLFF
TGTGCCAGCTCACCAGGAAACGGGGCCGGGGGTGAAAAACTGTTTTTT
>TRBV28|-|-|TRBJ1-5
CASSPSDSNQPQHF
TGTGCCAGCAGTCCTAGCGATAGCAATCAGCCCCAGCATTTT
>TRBV29-1|-|-|TRBJ1-2
CSVIGEFTYGYTF
TGCAGCGTTATTGGGGAGTTCACCTATGGCTACACCTTC
>TRBV7-9|-|-|TRBJ1-3
CASRPGVAGNTIYF
TGTGCCAGCAGGCCGGGGGTCGCTGGAAACACCATATATTTT
>TRBV19|TRBD1|-|TRBJ2-7
CASSFSVRGLYEQYF
TGTGCCAGTAGTTTTTCTGTCAGGGGGCTCTACGAGCAGTACTTC
>TRBV19|-|once|TRBJ2-3
CASSSGGGTDTQYF
TGTGCCAGTAGTTCGGGCGGGGGCACAGATACGCAGTATTTT
>TRBV28|TRBD1|-|TRBJ1-2
CASSRGQGFRYGYPF
TGTGCCAGCAGCAGAGGACAGGGATTTAGATATGGCTACCCCTTC
>TRBV27|-|-|TRBJ1-5
CASQGAGQPQHF
TGTGCCAGCCAGGGTGCCGGGCAGCCCCAGCATTTT
>TRBV18|-|-|TRBJ1-1
CASSPQTEFNTEAFF
TGTGCCAGCTCACCCCAAACAGAGTTTAACACTGAAGCTTTCTTT
>TRBV5-1|TRBD2|-|TRBJ2-3
CASSSIPGGNTDTQYF
TGCGCCAGCAGCTCGATACCGGGAGGAAACACAGATACGCAGTATTTT
>TRBV5-4|TRBD1|-|TRBJ2-7
CASRVRFGTGDDEQYF
TGTGCCAGCAGGGTGAGGTTCGGGACAGGGGACGACGAGCAGTACTTC
>TRBV5-5|-|-|TRBJ2-7
CASSRGGIDEQYF
TGTGCCAGCAGCCGCGGGGGCATCGACGAGCAGTACTTC
>TRBV11-1|-|-|TRBJ1-2
CASSLSDGTNYGYPF
TGTGCCAGCAGCTTATCAGACGGCACTAACTATGGCTACCCCTTC
>TRBV6-1|TRBD1|once|TRBJ1-1
CASTTTGLTEAFF
TGTGCCAGCACCACGACAGGGCTGACTGAAGCTTTCTTT
>TRBV2|TRBD2|-|TRBJ2-5
CASSRLAGMLETQYF
TGTGCCAGCAGTAGACTAGCGGGGATGTTAGAGACCCAGTACTTC
>TRBV18|TRBD1|-|TRBJ2-2
CASSPRWRDRITNTGELFF
TGTGCCAGCTCACCACGGTGGCGGGACAGGATAACGAACACCGGGGAGCTGTTTTTT
>TRBV12-5|TRBD2|-|TRBJ2-1
CASGLTSGGTIYNEQFF
TGTGCTAGTGGCCTGACTAGCGGGGGGACTATCTACAATGAGCAGTTCTTC
>TRBV28|TRBD1|-|TRBJ1-5
CASSFQGASNQPQHF
TGTGCCAGCAGTTTCCAGGGGGCGAGCAATCAGCCCCAGCATTTT